The clone carrying this TCR beta chain was detected once. The antigen remains unidentified. PCR was performed using 60 Vbeta and 13 Jbeta primers. Profiling relied on immunoSEQ multiplex PCR, and the TCRdb table lists in-frame clones only, not all of them. This table holds about 130,000 clones, over 70% found once. The source of the sample is a study of cytomegalovirus exposure and HLA in healthy donors. The study, taken as a whole, reports: Trimming of TCR beta V- and J-genes showed a link, identified in a later analysis, to a missense DCLRE1C variant.

Germline-derived CDR1 and CDR2 are SEHNR and FQNEAQ (reference sequence). This CDR3 is 15 amino acids long. The ends were cut back, 5 bases at V and 0 bases at J, with 13 bases in the middle. This cohort consisted of healthy bone marrow donors. This TCR came from a woman aged 45-65 years in good health and CMV-seronegative. V usage is TRBV7-9 and J usage is TRBJ2-5, with a weak D call TRBD2 (6 bases). The sample comprised PBMCs. CDR3 nucleotide sequence: TGTGCCAGCAGCGTATGGGAGGCTAACCAAGAGACCCAGTACTTC. Translated: CASSVWEANQETQYF.